This TCR beta chain was captured in a study of glioma-infiltrating T cells. TCR alpha and beta CDR3 regions were amplified from RNA using iRepertoire nested multiplex PCR. TCRdb reanalysed the multiplex PCR reads using MiXCR and keeps one entry per CDR3 protein. The sample lists more than 100,000 distinct CDR3 sequences; around 28% were seen once. In this sample, this clonotype turned up a few times. The antigen is unknown. The length of the CDR3 is 17 residues. Germline CDR1 reads LGHDT; CDR2 reads YNNKEL (reference sequence). Deletions cut 1 base from V and 0 bases from J, with 13 bases between. Study findings and constraints: Only very few CDR3 sequences appeared in both tissue and blood.

The chain has TRBV3-1 and TRBJ1-3; no reliable D call. Material: glioma tissue, nonneoplastic brain tissue, or PBMCs (not recorded which). The clonotype was recovered from a human donor with low-grade glioma or glioblastoma, undergoing nonglioma brain surgery, or in good health (not recorded which). The CDR3 loop reads CASSQVPTRSSGNTIYF. CDR3 coding DNA: TGTGCCAGCAGCCAAGTCCCCACGAGGTCCTCTGGAAACACCATATATTTT.